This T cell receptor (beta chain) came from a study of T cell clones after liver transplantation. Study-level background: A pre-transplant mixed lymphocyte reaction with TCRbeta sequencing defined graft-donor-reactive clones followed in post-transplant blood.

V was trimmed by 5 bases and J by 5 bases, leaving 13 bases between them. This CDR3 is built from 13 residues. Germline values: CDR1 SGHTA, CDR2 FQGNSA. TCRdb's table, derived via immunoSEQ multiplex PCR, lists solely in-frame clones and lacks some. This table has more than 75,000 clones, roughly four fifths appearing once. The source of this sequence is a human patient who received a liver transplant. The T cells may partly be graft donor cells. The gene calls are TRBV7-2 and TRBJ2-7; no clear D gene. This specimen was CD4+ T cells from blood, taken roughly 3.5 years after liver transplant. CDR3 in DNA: TGTGCCAGCAGCCCCCCCGTACGCCACGAGCAGTACTTC. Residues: CASSPPVRHEQYF.